This TCR beta chain was sequenced during a study of T cell responses to AZD1222 COVID-19 vaccine. At the level of the study: Combined were second doses at about 4 or about 12 weeks. Overall study results and limits: Reportedly, close to half of spike-specific TCRs are directed against unmutated variant regions.

With respect to this clone: Its antigen is unknown.

TCRdb's copy holds only in-frame clones and misses some; the assay was immunoSEQ multiplex PCR. The table lists about 130,000 clones, 86% of them singletons, with around 22% in the top ten. CDR3 length equals 14 residues. The germline V gene encodes CDR1 SGHAT and CDR2 FQDESV (reference sequence). V lost 6 bases and J lost 0, with 8 bases in between. The clonotype originates from an adult in good health. The material sequenced was peripheral blood, taken on day 0 of AZD1222 vaccination. The chain couples TRBV11-1 to TRBJ2-2; unclear D gene. CDR3 sequence (DNA): TGTGCCAGCAGTGTAGATTCGAACACCGGGGAGCTGTTTTTT. This sequence encodes CASSVDSNTGELFF.